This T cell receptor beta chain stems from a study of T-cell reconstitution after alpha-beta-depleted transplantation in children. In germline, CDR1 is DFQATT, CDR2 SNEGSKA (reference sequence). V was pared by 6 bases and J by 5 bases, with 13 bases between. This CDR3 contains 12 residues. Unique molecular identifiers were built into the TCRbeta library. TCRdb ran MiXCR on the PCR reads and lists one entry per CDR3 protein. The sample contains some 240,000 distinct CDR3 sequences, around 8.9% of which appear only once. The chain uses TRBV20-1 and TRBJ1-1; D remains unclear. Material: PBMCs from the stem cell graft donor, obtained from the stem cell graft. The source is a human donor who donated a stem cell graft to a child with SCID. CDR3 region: CSASGSRTEAFF. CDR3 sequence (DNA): TGCAGTGCCAGCGGTTCTCGGACTGAAGCTTTCTTT.